The 18 T cell receptor beta chains reported below all come from one sample, sequenced in a study of shared clonotypes between healthy human individuals (dated by TCRdb to the early 2020s). Receptor amplification or capture employed the immunoSEQ multiplex PCR assay. TCRdb re-hosts the immuneACCESS table, in-frame sequences only. Its copies lack some clones; in the studies checked, an unresolved V gene accounts for under half of them, and the cause for the rest is not known. Recorded for this sample are approximately 2.5 million clones; more than 90% of them occurred a single time. The ten largest clones capture 0.11% to 0.15% of the sample. The sequencing input was naive CD4+ T cells sorted from blood. The label giving this sample's cell subset or site can be read as: CD45RA+ positively selected. These receptors were taken from a man between 18 and 35 years old in good health.

The V call is TRBV5-1, the J call TRBJ1-2; D is unclear. Germline assignment: CDR1 SGHRS and CDR2 YFSETQ. The V end was cut by 5 bases, the J end by 0 bases, with 14 bases between. CDR3 length equals 15 residues. The CDR3 DNA is TGCGCCAGCAGACCCCCCGGAACAACTAACTATGGCTACACCTTC. The encoded protein is CASRPPGTTNYGYTF.

The V call is TRBV5-6, the J call TRBJ1-2; 7 bases map to TRBD1. Looked up from germline, CDR1 is SGHDT and CDR2 is YYEEEE. With V trimmed by 0 bases and J by 0 bases, 14 bases remained unmatched. The CDR3 length is 19 residues. The CDR3 loop reads CASSLGSRWTGRANYGYTF. CDR3 DNA sequence: TGTGCCAGCAGCTTGGGGTCCCGGTGGACAGGACGAGCTAACTATGGCTACACCTTC.

CDR3 nucleotide sequence: TGTGCCAGCAGCCCGCGGACAGGGACAGATACGCAGTATTTT. This sequence encodes CASSPRTGTDTQYF. The genes are TRBV5-4 and TRBJ2-3; 8 positions match TRBD1. Trimming removed 4 bases from V and 3 bases from J; junction bases left unmatched: 4. The germline V gene has CDR1 SGHNT and CDR2 YYREEE (reference sequence). This CDR3 has 14 amino acids.

The rearrangement joins TRBV2 to TRBJ2-3; possible D gene TRBD1, 5 bases. The CDR3 has 13 residues. From germline, CDR1 is SNHLY and CDR2 FYNNEI. V was clipped by 7 bases and J by 6 bases, with 14 bases between them. CDR3 residues: CASKTENTDTQYF. In DNA, the CDR3 is TGTGCCAGCAAGACAGAGAACACGGATACGCAGTATTTT.

The rearrangement joins TRBV27 to TRBJ2-7; tentatively, D is TRBD1 (6 bases). Germline CDR1 and CDR2: MNHEY and SMNVEV (reference sequence). The CDR3 runs 15 residues. Trimming removed 6 bases at V and 1 base at J, with 16 bases between. CDR3 in DNA: TGTGCCAGCAGGCGCGACAGGACGATTTCCTACGAGCAGTACTTC. Translated: CASRRDRTISYEQYF.

This rearrangement joins TRBV2 to TRBJ2-7; D possibly corresponds to TRBD1 (5 bases). Germline loops: CDR1 SNHLY, CDR2 FYNNEI. V lost 1 base and J 6 bases, leaving 7 bases between the germline ends. CDR3 length: 12 residues. The CDR3 is CASSEERGEQYF. CDR3 bases: TGTGCCAGCAGTGAAGAAAGGGGCGAGCAGTACTTC. The variable domain in full, completed from reference TRBV2 and TRBJ2-7, reads EPEVTQTPSHQVTQMGQEVILRCVPISNHLYFYWYRQILGQKVEFLVSFYNNEISEKSEIFDDQFSVERPDGSNFTLKIRSTKLEDSAMYFCASSEERGEQYFGPGTRLTVT.

There are a few counts of this clone. V gene TRBV2 combines with J gene TRBJ1-5, with D hard to call. The CDR3 has 12 residues. Germline loops: CDR1 SNHLY, CDR2 FYNNEI. Trimming removed 4 bases at V and 6 bases at J, with 7 bases between. The CDR3 DNA sequence: TGTGCCAGCAGTGGATTAAGTCAGCCCCAGCATTTT. It translates to CASSGLSQPQHF.

CDR3 residues: CASKVEQQSYEQYF. The CDR3 nucleotides are TGTGCCAGCAAGGTTGAGCAACAATCCTACGAGCAGTACTTC. V and J are TRBV28 and TRBJ2-7; no clear D. Germline V gene sequence: CDR1 MDHEN, CDR2 SYDVKM. The CDR3 covers 14 residues. V lost 7 bases to trimming and J lost 1 base, with 14 bases between them. The full variable domain, rest sourced from reference TRBV28 and TRBJ2-7, is DVKVTQSSRYLVKRTGEKVFLECVQDMDHENMFWYRQDPGLGLRLIYFSYDVKMKEKGDIPEGYSVSREKKERFSLILESASTNQTSMYLCASKVEQQSYEQYFGPGTRLTVT.

This clone was observed a single time. Other DNA sequences in this specimen translate into the identical CDR3. V is TRBV18 and J is TRBJ2-5; 7 bases fit TRBD1. V shed 3 bases, J shed 5 bases, and the junction held 3 bases outside the gene matches. CDR3 length: 13 residues. Per germline, CDR1 KGHSH and CDR2 LQKENI. The CDR3 here is CASSPKGAETQYF. DNA of the CDR3: TGTGCCAGCTCACCGAAGGGGGCGGAGACCCAGTACTTC.

The J gene is TRBJ2-7, the V gene TRBV19; D uncertain. The CDR3 extends over 13 amino acids. CDR1 is LNHDA, CDR2 SQIVND, per germline (reference sequence). V was pared by 5 bases and J by 1 base, with 9 bases between. CDR3 sequence: CASSAHLSYEQYF. CDR3 DNA sequence: TGTGCCAGTAGTGCACATTTATCCTACGAGCAGTACTTC.

The chain couples TRBV5-4 to TRBJ2-7; D is ambiguous. CDR3 length: 16 residues. V lost 0 bases and J 0 bases, leaving 13 bases between the germline ends. Germline V lookup: CDR1 SGHNT, CDR2 YYREEE (reference sequence). CDR3 in DNA: TGTGCCAGCAGCTTGGCCGGGCCCCTTAGCTCCTACGAGCAGTACTTC. This sequence encodes CASSLAGPLSSYEQYF.

About this clone itself: Additional DNA sequences in this sample encode the identical CDR3. The genes are TRBV6-6 and TRBJ1-5, with D perhaps matching TRBD1 (6 bases). The CDR3 loop spans 16 amino acids. Germline V gene sequence: CDR1 MNHNY, CDR2 SVGAGI (reference sequence). Trimming took 6 bases from V and 1 from J, leaving 16 bases between them. The CDR3 reads CASSLQADRSNQPQHF. The CDR3 coding sequence is TGTGCCAGCAGCCTCCAGGCTGACAGGAGCAATCAGCCCCAGCATTTT.

The genes are TRBV28 and TRBJ2-1; 11 bases line up with TRBD2. The CDR3 length is 16 residues. Trimming took 6 bases from V and 7 from J; bases not matched to a gene: 11. CDR1 and CDR2 (germline): MDHEN, SYDVKM. CDR3 sequence (DNA): TGTGCCAGCAGCCGGATAGGGACTAGCGGCTATAATGAGCAGTTCTTC. Protein product: CASSRIGTSGYNEQFF.

This clone was seen once. The chain couples TRBV7-3 to TRBJ2-5; D gene ambiguous. CDR3 size: 13 residues. Germline V lookup: CDR1 SGHTA, CDR2 FQGTGA. Trimming shortened V by 1 base and J by 2 bases, and 5 bases separated the two germline ends. The CDR3 spells CASSLMVQETQYF. Here the CDR3 DNA reads TGTGCCAGCAGCTTAATGGTACAAGAGACCCAGTACTTC.

The chain employs TRBV15 and TRBJ1-1, with D perhaps matching TRBD1 (5 bases). Trimming pared 2 bases from V and 1 base from J, leaving 14 bases between. There are 16 residues in the CDR3. Germline V gene lookup returns CDR1 LNHNV and CDR2 YYDKDF (reference sequence). The chain's CDR3 is CATSRPGRQPNTEAFF. The CDR3 DNA reads as TGTGCCACCAGCAGACCGGGACGGCAACCGAACACTGAAGCTTTCTTT.

The CDR3 reads CAWALGGQETQYF. CDR3 bases: TGTGCCTGGGCCCTAGGGGGCCAAGAGACCCAGTACTTC. This chain connects TRBV30 to TRBJ2-5, with TRBD1 as a possible D gene (6 bases). V lost 5 bases, J lost 1 base, and 11 bases lay in between. Germline V gene data show CDR1 as GTSNPN and CDR2 as SVGIG (reference sequence). The CDR3 totals 13 residues.

The CDR3 is CSGTPGQGNTGELFF. DNA of the CDR3: TGCAGCGGTACTCCGGGACAGGGGAACACCGGGGAGCTGTTTTTT. The chain recombines TRBV29-1 with TRBJ2-2; 9 nucleotides match TRBD1. The V segment lost 7 bases and the J segment 1 base; nucleotides outside the gene matches: 7. This CDR3 is 15 amino acids long. Germline assignment: CDR1 SQVTM and CDR2 ANQGSEA.

The chain couples TRBV7-9 to TRBJ2-1, with 8 bases aligning to TRBD2. Trimming removed 5 bases from V and 2 bases from J; junction bases left unmatched: 8. The CDR3 has 16 residues. Per germline, CDR1 SEHNR and CDR2 FQNEAQ (reference sequence). Here the CDR3 DNA reads TGTGCCAGCAGCCCCGGGGGGGGGCTTCCCTACAATGAGCAGTTCTTC. Protein product: CASSPGGGLPYNEQFF.